This record looks at one TCR beta chain sequence and its context. This clonotype showed up many times. The clone's antigen remains unknown. Qualities for individual bases were not recorded, and no much larger clone is one base off. In the germline V gene, CDR1 corresponds to SGHNT and CDR2 to YENEEA. Trimming removed 3 bases from V and 5 bases from J, leaving 12 bases between the germline ends. From its cysteine to its phenylalanine, the CDR3 spans 14 amino acids. This entry keeps only the CDR3 DNA: 42 bases, framed from base 1. The data are from a study of T cells in Graves' hyperthyroidism and ophthalmopathy (dated by TCRdb to between 2018 and 2021). Study-wide context: Peripheral blood samples were taken at the time of initial diagnosis, prior to any treatment. To identify distinguishing TCR V-J signatures, a discovery cohort of about a hundred patients was used, comprising 40 to 45 with Graves' ophthalmopathy and 57 with stable Graves' hyperthyroidism. Once sampling was done, hyperthyroidism patients were given methimazole at a starting dose of 30 mg daily, whereas ophthalmopathy patients were given high-dose intravenous methylprednisolone. The study also compared thyroid tissue and blood T-cell repertoires from several Graves' hyperthyroidism patients. The roughly 94 discovery patients were randomly divided into training and test sets at a 7:3 ratio. According to the paper, TCR Vbeta CDR3 sequencing was carried out on around 140 peripheral blood samples, which came from more than 40 ophthalmopathy, approximately 78 hyperthyroidism and some 17 progressor patients. An independent validation cohort of under 20 hyperthyroidism patients and 17 patients who later progressed to ophthalmopathy tested prospective prediction of ophthalmopathy. Broad study findings and their caveats: In validation, the model predicted progression to ophthalmopathy a median of about 6 months before onset, with approximately 70% sensitivity and just under 75% specificity. Blood samples also contained most of the expanded thyroid clonotypes (frequency above 0.001), which suggests that blood repertoires may reflect thyroid immune responses. Ophthalmopathy was separated from stable hyperthyroidism by a 13 V-J signature model, with around 90% sensitivity and about 81% specificity obtained in cross-validation and 80%/75% obtained in testing. Sample size was not statistically predetermined, and investigators were not blinded to group allocation.

In the ophthalmopathy patients, disease was moderately to severely active, with a Clinical Activity Score of 3 or more, a NOSPECS grade of 4 or more, and a duration of less than 3 months. Any patient with an uncontrolled infection, another autoimmune disease, pregnancy or lactation was excluded. Diagnoses were established on the basis of clinical symptoms, serum thyroxine and TRAb, thyroid ultrasound, and orbital computed tomography. Ficoll-Paque density gradient centrifugation was used to isolate PBMCs from around 9.1 ml of fresh peripheral blood. Trizol reagent was used to extract total RNA, and RNA quality was then checked on an Agilent 2100 Bioanalyzer. Amplification of TCR beta CDR3 regions was carried out from RNA transcripts. For the first round of RT-PCR on the TCR CDR3, the HTBI primer set was used together with the Qiagen OneStep RT-PCR kit. Libraries were constructed in a second round of multiplex PCR, after which size selection and purification were performed. Sequencing of the libraries was done on an Illumina HiSeq2000 using paired-end 100 bp reads. Regarding the original processing steps: SOAPnuke was used to process the raw data, throwing out any read that contained adapters or uncalled bases, had a mean Phred below 15, or lacked an exact constant-primer or identifier match. COPE v1.2.5 was used to merge the high-quality paired reads, and each unique nucleotide sequence was defined as a clonotype. Clonotypes were aligned to IMGT TRBV, TRBD and TRBJ reference segments using MiTCR v1.1. The analysis included only V-J combinations with a frequency above 0.0001, which together covered more than 99% of the repertoires. A TCS score was defined as the ratio between F50 (clonal expansion) and ExV (chaos), using BLOSUM62-based TCRdist between CDR3 peptides within each V-J. Welch's t-statistics and random forest reduced 450 to 600 V-J features to 10 to 15, which were used in a naive Bayes classifier (R e1071). TCRdb reprocessing: public reads trimmed at Q25 with fastp, clones called with MiXCR, in-frame beta chains kept. Rows matching on CDR3 protein sequence are summarized as one entry with the most common DNA and genes. It is TCRdb's table, rather than the study itself, that gives the V and J calls and clone size. This sample holds over 400,000 distinct CDR3 sequences; 22% were observed only once. Approximately 54% of the sample is held by the ten biggest clonotypes.

The TCR originated in a woman between 70 and 85 years old with Graves' ophthalmopathy. This chain is built from TRBV11-3 and TRBJ2-3; TRBD2 is a possible D gene, resting on 7 matching bases. Sequencing used blood. CDR3 region: CASSLGGAGDTQYF. The DNA is TGTGCCAGCAGCTTGGGGGGGGCTGGAGATACGCAGTATTTT.